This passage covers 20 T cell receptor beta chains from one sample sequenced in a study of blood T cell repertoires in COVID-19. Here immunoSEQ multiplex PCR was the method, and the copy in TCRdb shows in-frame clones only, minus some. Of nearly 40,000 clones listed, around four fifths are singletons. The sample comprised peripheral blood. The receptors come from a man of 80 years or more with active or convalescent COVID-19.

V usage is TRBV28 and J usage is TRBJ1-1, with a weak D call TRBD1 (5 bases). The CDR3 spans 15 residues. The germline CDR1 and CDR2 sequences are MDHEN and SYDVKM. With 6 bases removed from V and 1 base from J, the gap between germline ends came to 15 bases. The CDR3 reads CASSQRGGGNTEAFF. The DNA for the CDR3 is TGTGCCAGCAGCCAACGGGGGGGAGGGAACACTGAAGCTTTCTTT.

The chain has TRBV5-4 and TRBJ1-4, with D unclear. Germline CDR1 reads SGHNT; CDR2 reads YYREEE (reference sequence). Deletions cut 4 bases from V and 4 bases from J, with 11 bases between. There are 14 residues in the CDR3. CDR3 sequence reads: CASSRSGVNEKLFF. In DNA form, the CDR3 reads TGTGCCAGCAGCCGGTCCGGGGTTAATGAAAAACTGTTTTTT.

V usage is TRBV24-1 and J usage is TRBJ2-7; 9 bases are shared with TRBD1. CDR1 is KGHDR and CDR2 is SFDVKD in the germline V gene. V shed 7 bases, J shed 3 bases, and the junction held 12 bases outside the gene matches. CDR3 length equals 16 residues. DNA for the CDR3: TGTGCCACCAGCCAAACCGGGACAGGGAAGGACTACGAGCAGTACTTC. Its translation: CATSQTGTGKDYEQYF.

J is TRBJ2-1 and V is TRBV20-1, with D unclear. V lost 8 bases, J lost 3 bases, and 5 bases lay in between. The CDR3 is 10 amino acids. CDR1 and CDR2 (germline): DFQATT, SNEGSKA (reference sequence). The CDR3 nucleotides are TGCAGTACAAACTACAATGAGCAGTTCTTC. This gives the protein CSTNYNEQFF.

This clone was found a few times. The CDR3 region is CASSSGLAANYGYTF. CDR3 nucleotides: TGTGCCAGCAGTTCCGGTTTAGCTGCTAACTATGGCTACACCTTC. The chain uses TRBV6-5 and TRBJ1-2; the D is unclear. V was clipped by 4 bases and J by 0 bases, with 12 bases between them. Germline V gene lookup returns CDR1 MNHEY and CDR2 SVGAGI. The CDR3 sequence is 15 residues long.

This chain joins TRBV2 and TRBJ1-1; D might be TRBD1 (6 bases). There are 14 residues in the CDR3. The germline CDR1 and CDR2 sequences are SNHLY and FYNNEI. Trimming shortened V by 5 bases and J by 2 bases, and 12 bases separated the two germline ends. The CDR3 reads CASSSQGPNTEAFF. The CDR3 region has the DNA TGTGCCAGCAGTAGTCAGGGGCCTAACACTGAAGCTTTCTTT.

CDR3 coding DNA: TGTGCCAGCAGCCCCCAGGTGAACACTGAAGCTTTCTTT. This encodes CASSPQVNTEAFF. The V gene is TRBV11-2, the J gene TRBJ1-1; no clear D gene. CDR3 length: 13 residues. Germline CDR1 SGHAT, CDR2 FQNNGV. Trimming removed 5 bases from V and 0 bases from J, with 7 bases in between.

CDR3 DNA: TGTGCCAGCAGCTTTGACAGTAACTATGGCTACACCTTC. Encoded protein: CASSFDSNYGYTF. The V call is TRBV7-9, the J call TRBJ1-2; D might be TRBD1 (5 bases). The CDR3 has 13 residues. Trimming removed 3 bases from V and 1 base from J, with 6 bases in between. Germline loops: CDR1 SEHNR, CDR2 FQNEAQ (reference sequence).

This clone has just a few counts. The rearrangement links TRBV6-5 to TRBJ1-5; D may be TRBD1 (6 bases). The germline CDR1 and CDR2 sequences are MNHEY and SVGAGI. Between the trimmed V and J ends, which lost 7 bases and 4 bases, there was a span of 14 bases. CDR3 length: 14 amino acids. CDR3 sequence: CASTPGGPNQPQHF. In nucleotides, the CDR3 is TGTGCCAGCACCCCGGGGGGGCCAAATCAGCCCCAGCATTTT.

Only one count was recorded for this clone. DNA for the CDR3: TGTGCCAGCAGCCTTAGGGGCCGTGGGCAAGAGACCCAGTACTTC. Encoded protein: CASSLRGRGQETQYF. V and J are TRBV3-1 (or the pseudogene TRBV3-2) and TRBJ2-5; a possible D gene is TRBD1 (5 bases). The V and J ends lost 4 bases and 2 bases respectively, with 14 bases between them. The CDR3 covers 15 residues. CDR1 LGHDT and CDR2 YNNKEL come from the germline V gene (reference sequence).

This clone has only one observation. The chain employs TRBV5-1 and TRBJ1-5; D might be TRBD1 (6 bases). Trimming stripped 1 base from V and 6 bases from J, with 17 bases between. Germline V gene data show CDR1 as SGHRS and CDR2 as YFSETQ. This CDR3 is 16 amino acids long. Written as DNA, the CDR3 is TGCGCCAGCAGCTTGTCCGGGCAGGGGTCCGGTCAGCCCCAGCATTTT. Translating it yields CASSLSGQGSGQPQHF.

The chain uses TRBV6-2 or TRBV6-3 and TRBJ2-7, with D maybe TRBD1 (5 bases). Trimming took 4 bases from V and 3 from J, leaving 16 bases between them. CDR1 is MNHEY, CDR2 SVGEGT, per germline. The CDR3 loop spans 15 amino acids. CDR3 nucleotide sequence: TGTGCCAGCAGTTTGGGTTTCGGGCAGGGCTACGAGCAGTACTTC. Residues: CASSLGFGQGYEQYF.

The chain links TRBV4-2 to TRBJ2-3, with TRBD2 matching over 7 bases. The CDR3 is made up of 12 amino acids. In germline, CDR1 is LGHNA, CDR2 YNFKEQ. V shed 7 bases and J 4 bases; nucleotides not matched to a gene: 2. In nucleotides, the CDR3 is TGTGCCAGCAAACGGGAGGCAGATACGCAGTATTTT. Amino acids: CASKREADTQYF.

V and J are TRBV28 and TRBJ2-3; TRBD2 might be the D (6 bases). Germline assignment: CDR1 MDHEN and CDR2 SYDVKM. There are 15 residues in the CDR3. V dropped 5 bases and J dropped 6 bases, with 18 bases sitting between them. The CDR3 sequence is CASSPRDKSGDTQYF. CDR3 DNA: TGTGCCAGCAGTCCGCGGGATAAAAGTGGGGATACGCAGTATTTT.

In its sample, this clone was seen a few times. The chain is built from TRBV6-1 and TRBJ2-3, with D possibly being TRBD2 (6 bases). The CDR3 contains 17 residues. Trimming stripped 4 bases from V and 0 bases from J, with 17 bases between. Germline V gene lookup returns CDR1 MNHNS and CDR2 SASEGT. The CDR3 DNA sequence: TGTGCCAGCAGTGCCCTCCGAGGAGGGGTCAGCACAGATACGCAGTATTTT. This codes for CASSALRGGVSTDTQYF.

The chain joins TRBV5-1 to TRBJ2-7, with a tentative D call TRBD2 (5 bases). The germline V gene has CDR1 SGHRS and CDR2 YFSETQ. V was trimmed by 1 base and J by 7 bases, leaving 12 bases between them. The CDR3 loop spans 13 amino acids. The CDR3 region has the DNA TGCGCCAGCAGCTTGCTTAGTACGGGGGAGCAGTACTTC. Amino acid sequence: CASSLLSTGEQYF.

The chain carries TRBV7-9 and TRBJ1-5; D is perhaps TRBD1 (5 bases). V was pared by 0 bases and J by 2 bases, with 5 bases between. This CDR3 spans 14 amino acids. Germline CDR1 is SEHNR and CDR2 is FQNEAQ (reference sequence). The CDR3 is CASSLATGNQPQHF. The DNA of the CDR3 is TGTGCCAGCAGCTTAGCGACAGGCAATCAGCCCCAGCATTTT.

For the CDR3, the DNA is TGTGCCAGCAGCGGCCAAGACTTACGGTACGAGCAGTACTTC. Translated: CASSGQDLRYEQYF. The V and J genes are TRBV7-9 and TRBJ2-7; D is uncertain. Germline lookup yields CDR1 SEHNR and CDR2 FQNEAQ (reference sequence). This CDR3 contains 14 residues. V dropped 5 bases and J dropped 4 bases, with 15 bases sitting between them.

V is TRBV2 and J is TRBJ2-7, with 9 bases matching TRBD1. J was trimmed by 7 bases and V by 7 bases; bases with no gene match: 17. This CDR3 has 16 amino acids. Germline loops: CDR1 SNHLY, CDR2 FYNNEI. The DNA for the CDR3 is TGTGCCAGCACCATTAGCCGGGACAGGGTGATTGGAGAGCAGTACTTC. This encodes CASTISRDRVIGEQYF.

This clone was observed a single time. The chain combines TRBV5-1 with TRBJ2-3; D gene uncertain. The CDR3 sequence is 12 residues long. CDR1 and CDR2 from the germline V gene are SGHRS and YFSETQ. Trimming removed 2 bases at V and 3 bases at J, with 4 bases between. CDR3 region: CASSFGTDTQYF. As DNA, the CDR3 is TGCGCCAGCAGCTTCGGGACAGATACGCAGTATTTT. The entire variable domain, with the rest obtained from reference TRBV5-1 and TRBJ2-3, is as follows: KAGVTQTPRYLIKTRGQQVTLSCSPISGHRSVSWYQQTPGQGLQFLFEYFSETQRNKGNFPGRFSGRQFSNSRSEMNVSTLELGDSALYLCASSFGTDTQYFGPGTRLTVL.